Listed below are T cell receptor beta chains from one sample, sequenced in a study of OX40 agonist ivuxolimab in advanced cancers. Measured with immunoSEQ multiplex PCR; TCRdb has only the in-frame clones, and not every one. The sample has some 110,000 clones, approximately 90% seen once. The source was CD4+ or CD8+ T cells sorted from blood, collected in a trial of the OX40 agonist ivuxolimab. These receptors all come from an adult with an advanced solid tumor such as melanoma, head and neck, liver or kidney cancer. Each CDR3 is given with its conserved first and last residue. The D gene is left open where the match is weak. Clone size is given for some rows only: seen once, a few or many times, or a class if the clone is expanded.

clone_size: .
j_call: TRBJ1-1
d_call: TRBD1
v_call: TRBV4-1
cdr3_nt: TGCGCCAGCAGCCACCCCCGGCAGGGGGTAATAAACACTGAAGCTTTCTTT
cdr3_aa: CASSHPRQGVINTEAFF

clone_size: .
j_call: TRBJ1-1
d_call: .
v_call: TRBV28
cdr3_nt: TGTGCCAGCAGTTTAATTTCAGGGTTTAACACTGAAGCTTTCTTT
cdr3_aa: CASSLISGFNTEAFF

clone_size: .
j_call: TRBJ1-2
d_call: .
v_call: TRBV9
cdr3_nt: TGTGCCAGCAGCCACCGATGGGGCTATGGCTACACCTTC
cdr3_aa: CASSHRWGYGYTF

clone_size: .
j_call: TRBJ1-2
d_call: .
v_call: TRBV7-9
cdr3_nt: TGTGCCAGCAGCTTCTTGACGGACTATGGCTACACCTTC
cdr3_aa: CASSFLTDYGYTF

clone_size: once
j_call: TRBJ2-6
d_call: .
v_call: TRBV30
cdr3_nt: TGTGCCTGGAGTGCCTCGACCTTCTCTGGGGCCAACGTCCTGACTTTC
cdr3_aa: CAWSASTFSGANVLTF

clone_size: .
j_call: TRBJ2-2
d_call: TRBD2
v_call: TRBV2
cdr3_nt: TGTGCCAGCAGGAATTGGGGGGGTAGCACCGGGGAGCTGTTTTTT
cdr3_aa: CASRNWGGSTGELFF

clone_size: .
j_call: TRBJ2-1
d_call: TRBD1
v_call: TRBV6-5
cdr3_nt: TGTGCCAGCAGTCGCCGGGACAGCTACAATGAGCAGTTCTTC
cdr3_aa: CASSRRDSYNEQFF

clone_size: .
j_call: TRBJ2-5
d_call: .
v_call: TRBV18
cdr3_nt: TGTGCCAGCTCACAGCGATATGGCGGAGAGAAAGAGACCCAGTACTTC
cdr3_aa: CASSQRYGGEKETQYF

clone_size: .
j_call: TRBJ2-2
d_call: TRBD1
v_call: TRBV5-1
cdr3_nt: TGCGCCAGCAGCGTGAGGACAGGGGCGGGCACCGGGGAGCTGTTTTTT
cdr3_aa: CASSVRTGAGTGELFF

clone_size: .
j_call: TRBJ1-4
d_call: TRBD1
v_call: TRBV7-9
cdr3_nt: TGTGCCAGCAGCTTAGCGGGACAGGATGGAAAACTGTTTTTT
cdr3_aa: CASSLAGQDGKLFF

clone_size: .
j_call: TRBJ2-5
d_call: TRBD2
v_call: TRBV9
cdr3_nt: TGTGCCAGCAGCCCCGGGACTAGCGGGAGCTGGGGGGAGACCCAGTACTTC
cdr3_aa: CASSPGTSGSWGETQYF

clone_size: .
j_call: TRBJ1-2
d_call: .
v_call: TRBV19
cdr3_nt: TGTGCCAGTAGTATTCATTCCGGATTTAACTATGGCTACACCTTC
cdr3_aa: CASSIHSGFNYGYTF

clone_size: .
j_call: TRBJ2-5
d_call: TRBD1
v_call: TRBV11-3
cdr3_nt: TGTGCCAGCAGCCCGTTGGGGACAGTGGAAGGGACCCAGTACTTC
cdr3_aa: CASSPLGTVEGTQYF

clone_size: .
j_call: TRBJ2-2
d_call: TRBD2
v_call: TRBV6-4
cdr3_nt: TGTGCCAGCAGACTAGCGGGAGTCACCGGGGAGCTGTTTTTT
cdr3_aa: CASRLAGVTGELFF

clone_size: .
j_call: TRBJ2-7
d_call: TRBD2
v_call: TRBV27
cdr3_nt: TGTGCCAGCAGTAATAGCGGGAGGGGACACGAGCAGTACTTC
cdr3_aa: CASSNSGRGHEQYF

clone_size: .
j_call: TRBJ2-7
d_call: .
v_call: TRBV28
cdr3_nt: TGTGCCACCAAGGGGACACCCACTTCCTACGAGCAGTACTTC
cdr3_aa: CATKGTPTSYEQYF

clone_size: .
j_call: TRBJ2-3
d_call: .
v_call: TRBV18
cdr3_nt: TGTGCCAGCTCACCATCGGCGACAGATACGCAGTATTTT
cdr3_aa: CASSPSATDTQYF

clone_size: few
j_call: TRBJ2-7
d_call: .
v_call: TRBV10-1
cdr3_nt: TGCGCCAGCAGTGAGGGTTCCTACGAGCAGTACTTC
cdr3_aa: CASSEGSYEQYF

clone_size: .
j_call: TRBJ2-7
d_call: .
v_call: TRBV19
cdr3_nt: TGTGCCAGTAGTCTAGGGAAGGCCGAGAGCTCCTACGAGCAGTACTTC
cdr3_aa: CASSLGKAESSYEQYF

clone_size: .
j_call: TRBJ2-7
d_call: .
v_call: TRBV7-9
cdr3_nt: TGTGCCAGCAGTTCTGCGGGGTTCGCCTACGAGCAGTACTTC
cdr3_aa: CASSSAGFAYEQYF

clone_size: .
j_call: TRBJ2-7
d_call: .
v_call: TRBV28
cdr3_nt: TGTGCCAGCCTTAGGGACTCCTCCTACGAGCAGTACTTC
cdr3_aa: CASLRDSSYEQYF

clone_size: .
j_call: TRBJ2-7
d_call: .
v_call: TRBV2
cdr3_nt: TGTGCCAGCAGTTTCTCCTACGAGCAGTACTTC
cdr3_aa: CASSFSYEQYF

clone_size: .
j_call: TRBJ1-5
d_call: TRBD1
v_call: TRBV15
cdr3_nt: TGTGCCACCAGCGGGGACAGAGTAATCTATAGCAATCAGCCCCAGCATTTT
cdr3_aa: CATSGDRVIYSNQPQHF

clone_size: .
j_call: TRBJ2-7
d_call: .
v_call: TRBV19
cdr3_nt: TGTGCCAGTAGTATGAACGGGCAGGGTTGGAACGAGCAGTACTTC
cdr3_aa: CASSMNGQGWNEQYF

clone_size: .
j_call: TRBJ2-2
d_call: TRBD2
v_call: TRBV28
cdr3_nt: TGTGCCAGCAGTCCCCGGACTAGCGGACGCGGGGAGCTGTTTTTT
cdr3_aa: CASSPRTSGRGELFF

clone_size: .
j_call: TRBJ1-3
d_call: .
v_call: TRBV28
cdr3_nt: TGTGCCAGCAGACGAGCGGGCGCCTTCTCTGGAAACACCATATATTTT
cdr3_aa: CASRRAGAFSGNTIYF

clone_size: .
j_call: TRBJ2-1
d_call: TRBD1
v_call: TRBV19
cdr3_nt: TGTGCCAGTAACACAGAGGGACAGGGAGGCGGCAATGAGCAGTTCTTC
cdr3_aa: CASNTEGQGGGNEQFF

clone_size: .
j_call: TRBJ2-3
d_call: .
v_call: TRBV29-1
cdr3_nt: TGCAGCTTGCGTGCGGGTAATCTAGGGGATACGCAGTATTTT
cdr3_aa: CSLRAGNLGDTQYF

clone_size: .
j_call: TRBJ1-2
d_call: .
v_call: TRBV19
cdr3_nt: TGTGCCAGTAGCAGGGGCAATACGGCGGGCTACACCTTC
cdr3_aa: CASSRGNTAGYTF

clone_size: .
j_call: TRBJ1-3
d_call: .
v_call: TRBV7-9
cdr3_nt: TGTGCCAGCAGCCATCCATATAGTTCTGGAAACACCATATATTTT
cdr3_aa: CASSHPYSSGNTIYF

clone_size: .
j_call: TRBJ2-1
d_call: TRBD2
v_call: TRBV11-2
cdr3_nt: TGTGCCAGCAGCCCCCGACTAGCGGACCACAATGAGCAGTTCTTC
cdr3_aa: CASSPRLADHNEQFF

clone_size: .
j_call: TRBJ1-4
d_call: TRBD1
v_call: TRBV6-5
cdr3_nt: TGTGCCAGCAGTTCCACAGGGGGAAATGAAAAACTGTTTTTT
cdr3_aa: CASSSTGGNEKLFF

clone_size: .
j_call: TRBJ2-7
d_call: .
v_call: TRBV9
cdr3_nt: TGTGCCAGCAGCGGTCGAGGGGATTCCTACGAGCAGTACTTC
cdr3_aa: CASSGRGDSYEQYF

clone_size: few
j_call: TRBJ2-7
d_call: .
v_call: TRBV28
cdr3_nt: TGTGCCAGCAGAAAACTGCGGGACAGCTACTACGAGCAGTACTTC
cdr3_aa: CASRKLRDSYYEQYF